The next 30 T cell receptor beta chains were all read from a single sample in a study of prognosis after radiotherapy for stage I lung cancer. With two-round multiplex PCR, TCR beta CDR3 sequences were amplified from genomic DNA. TRBV and TRBJ genes each had their own specific primers in first-round PCR. TCRdb ran MiXCR on the multiplex PCR reads and lists one entry per CDR3 protein. Here the sample spans roughly 30,000 distinct CDR3 sequences, 32% being singletons. The specimen comprised PBMCs, sampled before or after stereotactic body radiation therapy (not recorded which). The receptors stem from a donor aged 50 or older with non-small cell lung cancer.

The rearrangement joins TRBV7-9 to TRBJ1-2; D is ambiguous. This CDR3 region has 15 residues. Trimming removed 5 bases from V and 2 bases from J, with 15 bases in between. Germline CDR1 SEHNR, CDR2 FQNEAQ (reference sequence). CDR3 coding DNA: TGTGCCAGCAGCCCCTCATGGGGATCCAACTATGGCTACACCTTC. It specifies CASSPSWGSNYGYTF.

This clonotype appeared many times. V usage is TRBV5-1 and J usage is TRBJ1-1, with unresolved D. The length of the CDR3 is 13 residues. V lost 7 bases, J lost 1 base, and 11 bases lay in between. Germline V gene sequence: CDR1 SGHRS, CDR2 YFSETQ. The CDR3 nucleotides read TGCGCCAGCGGACCTACACCGAACACTGAAGCTTTCTTT. Translation gives CASGPTPNTEAFF.

This clonotype was recorded only once. A far larger clone lies a single base away; this is likely a read error. The V gene is TRBV6-4, the J gene TRBJ1-2, with 9 bases fitting TRBD1. From germline, CDR1 is MRHNA and CDR2 SNTAGT. V shed 6 bases, J shed 0 bases, and the junction held 5 bases outside the gene matches. This CDR3 contains 15 residues. The CDR3 sequence is CASRDRGESNYGYTF. As DNA, the CDR3 is TGTGCCAGCAGGGACAGGGGAGAATCTAACTATGGCTACACCTTC.

This clonotype was counted many times. V usage is TRBV11-2 and J usage is TRBJ2-7, with D maybe TRBD1 (6 bases). V shed 5 bases and J shed 2 bases, with 10 bases lying between them. CDR3 length equals 13 residues. CDR1 SGHAT and CDR2 FQNNGV come from the germline V gene. In DNA form, the CDR3 reads TGTGCCAGCAGCGCCGGGACACCCTACGAGCAGTACTTC. Translation: CASSAGTPYEQYF.

As to this clonotype: A far more abundant clone sits one base away, making this likely a read error. V gene TRBV6-8 combines with J gene TRBJ2-2; 7 nucleotides align to TRBD1. CDR1 and CDR2 from the germline V gene are MNHGY and SAAAGT. The CDR3 extends over 15 amino acids. V was clipped by 5 bases and J by 10 bases; unmatched bases: 13. The CDR3 is CASSEYRGTAVELFF. The CDR3 DNA follows: TGTGCCAGCAGTGAGTACAGGGGAACGGCCGTGGAGCTGTTTTTT.

This clonotype was observed many times. The chain couples TRBV4-3 to TRBJ2-1; 10 bases line up with TRBD1. The CDR3 length is 19 residues. V dropped 0 bases and J dropped 4; count of bases not matched to a gene: 12. Germline V gene sequence: CDR1 LGHNA, CDR2 YSLEER. The chain's CDR3 is CASSQDSAGQGKPYNEQFF. Written as DNA, the CDR3 is TGCGCCAGCAGCCAAGATAGTGCGGGACAGGGGAAACCGTACAATGAGCAGTTCTTC.

This clonotype was observed many times. This chain connects TRBV6-2 or TRBV6-3 to TRBJ1-2; possibly TRBD1 for D (5 bases). CDR1 and CDR2 from the germline V gene are MNHEY and SVGEGT. The length of the CDR3 is 13 residues. The germline V and J ends were trimmed by 4 bases and 8 bases, with 14 bases remaining between them. This CDR3 is CASSLGGGGGYTF. For the CDR3, the DNA is TGTGCCAGCAGTTTAGGCGGGGGGGGGGGCTACACCTTC.

On this clonotype itself: A far larger clone lies a single base away; this is likely a read error. J is TRBJ1-5 and V is TRBV6-4, with 7 positions matching TRBD1. This CDR3 has 15 residues. The germline gives CDR1 MRHNA, CDR2 SNTAGT. The CDR3 DNA is TGTTCCAGCAATCTGGACAGGTCTGGCAATCAGCCCCAGCATTTT. This translates into CSSNLDRSGNQPQHF.

The CDR3 coding sequence is TGTGCCAGCAGCTTAGAGACACTATCCTACAATGAGCAGTTCTTC. Its translation is CASSLETLSYNEQFF. V is TRBV5-4 and J is TRBJ2-1; D unresolved. The CDR3 has 15 residues. Germline V lookup: CDR1 SGHNT, CDR2 YYREEE (reference sequence). V gave up 2 bases and J gave up 1 base, with 10 bases separating them. Based on the CDR3 plus reference TRBV5-4 and TRBJ2-1, the full variable domain is ETGVTQSPTHLIKTRGQQVTLRCSSQSGHNTVSWYQQALGQGPQFIFQYYREEENGRGNFPPRFSGLQFPNYSSELNVNALELDDSALYLCASSLETLSYNEQFFGPGTRLTVL.

This rearrangement joins TRBV15 to TRBJ1-1; D unclear. The germline V and J ends were trimmed by 2 bases and 11 bases, with 15 bases remaining between them. The CDR3 totals 13 residues. The germline CDR1 and CDR2 sequences are LNHNV and YYDKDF (reference sequence). This CDR3 is CATSRPIVAMAFF. As DNA, the CDR3 is TGTGCCACCAGCAGACCAATAGTGGCGATGGCTTTCTTT.

This clonotype was counted at least ten times. This CDR3 is CAISEPPGHEQYF. CDR3 bases: TGTGCCATCAGTGAGCCCCCGGGTCACGAGCAGTACTTC. The chain has TRBV10-3 and TRBJ2-7, with no clear D. Germline assignment: CDR1 ENHRY and CDR2 SYGVKD. V lost 2 bases and J lost 5, with 10 bases in between. The CDR3 totals 13 residues.

The chain carries TRBV20-1 and TRBJ2-1, with 13 bases identical to TRBD2. Unmatched junction bases numbered 8, after V lost 3 bases and J lost 3 bases. Germline-derived CDR1 and CDR2 are DFQATT and SNEGSKA (reference sequence). The CDR3 has 17 residues. The CDR3 spells CSARAGLAGWVYNEQFF. CDR3 DNA: TGCAGTGCTAGGGCGGGACTAGCGGGGTGGGTCTACAATGAGCAGTTCTTC.

The rearrangement joins TRBV5-5 to TRBJ2-6; D perhaps matches TRBD2 (6 bases). The CDR3 length is 15 residues. Germline CDR1 and CDR2: SGHKS and YYEKEE (reference sequence). The V end lost 6 bases, the J end lost 7 bases, and 17 bases lay between the germline ends. The CDR3 coding sequence is TGTGCCAGCAAATGGAGGGACTCTTGTGCCAACGTCCTGACTTTC. This encodes CASKWRDSCANVLTF.

Many counts were recorded for this clonotype. J is TRBJ2-7 and V is TRBV3-1; D might be TRBD1 (5 bases). The CDR3 consists of 13 residues. Germline-derived CDR1 and CDR2 are LGHDT and YNNKEL (reference sequence). V shed 2 bases and J shed 3 bases, with 8 bases lying between them. The CDR3 loop reads CASSQLQGYEQYF. In nucleotides, the CDR3 is TGTGCCAGCAGCCAACTTCAGGGCTACGAGCAGTACTTC.

This clonotype was seen ten or more times. J is TRBJ1-1 and V is TRBV30; possible D gene TRBD1, 6 bases. Germline CDR1 reads GTSNPN; CDR2 reads SVGIG (reference sequence). V dropped 0 bases and J dropped 2 bases, with 10 bases sitting between them. This CDR3 has 14 amino acids. The CDR3 loop is CAWSVGGGNTEAFF. The CDR3 DNA is TGTGCCTGGAGTGTAGGGGGGGGCAACACTGAAGCTTTCTTT.

This clonotype was counted many times. The chain couples TRBV6-1 to TRBJ2-1, with 10 bases that match TRBD2. V lost 5 bases to trimming and J lost 4 bases; unmatched junction nucleotides: 5. CDR3 length: 15 residues. Germline-derived CDR1 and CDR2 are MNHNS and SASEGT. CDR3 in DNA: TGTGCCAGCAGTAAGAGCGGGGGGGGTTACAATGAGCAGTTCTTC. Its protein is CASSKSGGGYNEQFF.

At least ten counts were recorded for this clonotype. The V call is TRBV6-1, the J call TRBJ1-1; D gene uncertain. The germline V and J ends were trimmed by 6 bases and 6 bases, with 11 bases remaining between them. Germline CDR1 and CDR2: MNHNS and SASEGT. This CDR3 spans 12 amino acids. The CDR3 region is CASRSYRAEAFF. The CDR3 DNA follows: TGTGCCAGCAGGTCGTATAGGGCTGAAGCTTTCTTT.

This clonotype was found many times. V usage is TRBV20-1 and J usage is TRBJ1-5, with D possibly being TRBD1 (5 bases). With 6 bases removed from V and 3 bases from J, the gap between germline ends came to 18 bases. CDR3 length: 15 amino acids. Looked up from germline, CDR1 is DFQATT and CDR2 is SNEGSKA (reference sequence). The CDR3 loop is CSARTGLTDNQPQHF. CDR3 in DNA: TGCAGTGCCCGGACGGGACTAACGGACAATCAGCCCCAGCATTTT.

This clonotype appeared many times. The chain combines TRBV6-1 with TRBJ1-3, with D hard to call. The germline V gene has CDR1 MNHNS and CDR2 SASEGT. The CDR3 length is 16 residues. V lost 6 bases to trimming and J lost 0 bases, with 15 bases between them. The CDR3 region has the DNA TGTGCCAGCAGCCCCATTCCGCAGGTCTCTGGAAACACCATATATTTT. This translates into CASSPIPQVSGNTIYF.

The chain couples TRBV6-4 to TRBJ2-1, with 11 positions matching TRBD2. This CDR3 has 16 residues. The V gene end was trimmed by 5 bases and the J gene end by 0 bases; junction bases not matched to a gene: 3. Germline V gene sequence: CDR1 MRHNA, CDR2 SNTAGT. CDR3 amino acids: CASSPTSGDSYNEQFF. In DNA form, the CDR3 reads TGTGCCAGCAGTCCGACTAGCGGGGACTCCTACAATGAGCAGTTCTTC.

This clonotype showed up many times. The chain links TRBV6-5 to TRBJ2-7; no definite D call. Germline CDR1 is MNHEY and CDR2 is SVGAGI. The CDR3 has 14 residues. Trimming pared 4 bases from V and 3 bases from J, leaving 13 bases between. CDR3 amino acids: CASSSMMESYEQYF. For the CDR3, the DNA is TGTGCCAGCAGTTCCATGATGGAGAGCTACGAGCAGTACTTC.

The sample holds many counts of this clonotype. V is TRBV3-1 and J is TRBJ1-6; 10 nucleotides align to TRBD1. From germline, CDR1 is LGHDT and CDR2 YNNKEL (reference sequence). The CDR3 is made up of 14 amino acids. Trimming removed 4 bases from V and 8 bases from J; junction bases left unmatched: 2. The DNA of the CDR3 is TGTGCCAGCAGCCCGGGACAGGGGTATTCACCCCTCCACTTT. Protein product: CASSPGQGYSPLHF.

This clonotype was recorded many times. The rearrangement links TRBV20-1 to TRBJ1-5; the D gene is possibly TRBD1 (6 bases). This CDR3 contains 11 residues. Deletions cut 2 bases from V and 7 bases from J, with 6 bases between. Germline loops: CDR1 DFQATT, CDR2 SNEGSKA (reference sequence). CDR3 protein: CSARQGQPQHF. CDR3 sequence (DNA): TGCAGTGCTAGACAGGGGCAGCCCCAGCATTTT.

There are many counts of this clonotype. This chain joins TRBV7-9 and TRBJ2-7, with D possibly matching TRBD1 (6 bases). V gave up 1 base and J gave up 0 bases, with 34 bases separating them. The CDR3 contains 23 residues. Germline CDR1 and CDR2: SEHNR and FQNEAQ (reference sequence). CDR3 sequence reads: CASSLGGEGRGPVQWYSSYEQYF. The CDR3 nucleotides read TGTGCCAGCAGCTTAGGAGGCGAGGGCAGGGGACCTGTTCAGTGGTATAGCTCCTACGAGCAGTACTTC.

This clonotype was recorded at least ten times. The chain carries TRBV5-1 and TRBJ2-1; the match to TRBD2 covers 9 bases. Germline-derived CDR1 and CDR2 are SGHRS and YFSETQ. The length of the CDR3 is 16 residues. V was pared by 7 bases and J by 7 bases, with 15 bases of the junction left unmatched. The CDR3 DNA sequence: TGCGCCAGCTCCTCTGGTGCGGGGGGGGTAAAGAATGAGCAGTTCTTC. Translating gives CASSSGAGGVKNEQFF.

A remark on this clonotype: Since a far larger clone is one base different, this is likely a read error. The rearrangement links TRBV6-4 to TRBJ1-3, with D unclear. V shed 7 bases and J shed 0 bases, with 16 bases lying between them. This CDR3 region has 16 residues. From germline, CDR1 is MRHNA and CDR2 SNTAGT. The CDR3 DNA reads TGTGCCAGCATTGCGTTTTCCAGGAACTCTGGAAACACCATATATTTT. Translated: CASIAFSRNSGNTIYF.

This clonotype was observed at least ten times. This chain uses TRBV4-1 with TRBJ2-3; D is possibly TRBD2 (5 bases). The CDR3 has 14 amino acids. CDR1 is MGHRA, CDR2 YSYEKL, per germline. Trimming took off 1 base at V and 4 bases at J, with 9 bases between the two ends. The CDR3 spells CASSQAPGSDTQYF. CDR3 DNA sequence: TGCGCCAGCAGCCAAGCCCCGGGGTCAGATACGCAGTATTTT.

The chain is built from TRBV29-1 and TRBJ2-7; unclear D gene. CDR1 SQVTM and CDR2 ANQGSEA come from the germline V gene. This CDR3 region has 13 residues. CDR3 sequence (DNA): TGCATCGTCGCGGACCGAAAAGCCTACGAGCAGTACTTC. It yields the protein CIVADRKAYEQYF.

This clonotype was seen repeatedly, ten times or more. CDR3 protein: CAISERGDYEQYF. CDR3 DNA sequence: TGTGCCATCAGTGAACGGGGGGACTACGAGCAGTACTTC. This chain connects TRBV10-3 to TRBJ2-7; 7 bases line up with TRBD2. This CDR3 has 13 residues. Germline CDR1 ENHRY, CDR2 SYGVKD. V gave up 3 bases and J gave up 3 bases; unmatched junction bases: 2.

Turning to this clonotype: The junction differs from germline at one of its ends, possibly a read error. V usage is TRBV6-5 and J usage is TRBJ2-7; 8 bases fit TRBD1. CDR1 is MNHEY and CDR2 is SVGAGI in the germline V gene. The CDR3 loop spans 15 amino acids. Written as DNA, the CDR3 is TGTGCCAGCAGTTACGGACAGGGTGCCGCCTACGATCAGTACTTC. Its translation: CASSYGQGAAYDQYF.